This TCR beta chain was captured in a study of blood T cell repertoires in COVID-19. Looking at the study overall: The samples span acute and convalescent COVID-19 from the United States, Italy and Spain.

TCRdb's table, derived via immunoSEQ multiplex PCR, lists solely in-frame clones and lacks some. Of about 350,000 clones in the sample, 88% were seen once. V lost 6 bases and J 7 bases, leaving 9 bases between the germline ends. In germline, CDR1 is MDHEN, CDR2 SYDVKM. There are 11 residues in the CDR3. Sequencing was carried out using PBMCs or T cells enriched from blood (not recorded which). The J gene is TRBJ1-2, the V gene TRBV28; D perhaps matches TRBD1 (5 bases). This sequence was found in a woman aged 25 to 45 who had been exposed to COVID-19. In nucleotides, the CDR3 is TGTGCCAGCAGCGGGGGTGGTGGCTACACCTTC. This sequence encodes CASSGGGGYTF.